This T cell receptor (beta chain) was sequenced for a study of cytomegalovirus exposure and HLA in healthy donors. Both 60 Vbeta primers and 13 Jbeta primers went into the PCR. The table came from immunoSEQ multiplex PCR; TCRdb's copy has only in-frame clones and leaves some out. This sample has more than 95,000 clones, with over 70% found just once. This clone was seen only a few times. The junction had 5 bases not matched to a gene; V was cut back by 5 bases and J by 4 bases. The CDR3 is 15 amino acids. Germline V gives CDR1 MNHEY, CDR2 SVGAGI. V usage is TRBV6-5 and J usage is TRBJ1-3; 10 bases fit TRBD1. The sequence was obtained from a man aged 35-49 years in good health and CMV-seronegative. The sequenced material came from PBMCs. This chain's CDR3 is CASSRQGARGNTIYF. The CDR3 DNA is TGTGCCAGCAGTAGACAGGGGGCGAGGGGAAACACCATATATTTT.